This T cell receptor beta chain was sequenced in a study of blood T cell repertoires in COVID-19 (dated by TCRdb to the early 2020s). Regarding the complete study: Samples from collaborators originated in the United States, Italy and Spain and spanned both the acute and convalescent phases of COVID-19. The prospective study material was composed of cDNA or gDNA derived from T cells, B-cell-depleted T cells, or PBMCs. Deeply sampled blood TCRbeta repertoires from subjects exposed to, actively infected with, or recovered from COVID-19 were included in the dataset. A freely available public database, intended as a resource for researchers studying the immune response to SARS-CoV-2, is where the repertoires were released. The samples were drawn from the first 160 participants of the ongoing ImmuneRACE study and from 950 to 1,500 subjects provided by 6 global collaborators. Nearly every sample came with metadata listing a de-identified subject ID, COVID-19 status, age in years and sex. Where available, HLA class I and class II types were obtained from metadata supplied by the sample provider rather than from assay-based typing. What the work shows at the level of the full study, not this receptor alone: The amount of clinical and demographic metadata varied by source and participant and was provided uncurated.

On this clone: The antigen it recognizes is unknown. No base quality information exists; no much larger clone differs at one position.

Each collaborating institution followed its own protocols to collect whole blood in K2EDTA tubes. For TCRbeta analysis, collaborator samples were shipped as frozen whole blood, as isolated PBMCs, or as DNA extracted from either sample type. For CDR1 and CDR2, the germline V gene (reference sequence) lists LNHDA and SQIVND. From cysteine to phenylalanine, the CDR3 is 16 amino acids long. The kept DNA is CDR3 alone, 48 bases in frame from the first base. V sheds 4 bases and J sheds 4 bases, leaving 17 bases between their ends. TCRbeta CDR3 regions were amplified from genomic DNA using the immunoSEQ Assay, a bias-controlled multiplex PCR. From the authors' description of their analysis: The number of nucleated cells in each sample was estimated by amplification of reference gene primers within the assay. To quantify the absolute abundance of each unique TCRbeta CDR3 rearrangement, sequence reads were collapsed and filtered. Productive Simpson clonality was computed per sample as the square root of Simpson's diversity index over productive rearrangements. The clones in this table, taken by TCRdb from immuneACCESS, are in-frame only. Not every clone is retained; where verified, under half of the shortfall comes from an unresolved V gene, and the cause of the rest is unknown. V, J and clone size derive from that table, while D and trimming were established from the DNA sequence. This sample is represented by over 85,000 clones; around nine tenths of them were singletons. The ten largest clones take up about 5% of the sample.

The V and J segments used are TRBV19 and TRBJ2-1; TRBD1 is perhaps the D gene, given 6 matching bases. This sequence was found in a man aged 40-49 years with acute or convalescent COVID-19. Sequencing was performed on peripheral blood. The CDR3 region reads CASSTQGPPGYNEQFF. The base sequence is TGTGCCAGTAGTACACAGGGCCCTCCCGGGTACAATGAGCAGTTCTTC.